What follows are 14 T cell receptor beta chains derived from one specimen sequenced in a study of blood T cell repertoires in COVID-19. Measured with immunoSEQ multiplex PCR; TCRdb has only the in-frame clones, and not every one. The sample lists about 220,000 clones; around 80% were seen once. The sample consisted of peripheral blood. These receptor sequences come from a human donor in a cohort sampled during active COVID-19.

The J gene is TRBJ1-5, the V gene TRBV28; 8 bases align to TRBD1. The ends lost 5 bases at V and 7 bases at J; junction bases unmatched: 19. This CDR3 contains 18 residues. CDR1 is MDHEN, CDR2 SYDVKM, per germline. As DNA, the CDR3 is TGTGCCAGCAGTGACCTAAGCAGGGGGCTTACGGTAGGACAGCCCCAGCATTTT. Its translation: CASSDLSRGLTVGQPQHF.

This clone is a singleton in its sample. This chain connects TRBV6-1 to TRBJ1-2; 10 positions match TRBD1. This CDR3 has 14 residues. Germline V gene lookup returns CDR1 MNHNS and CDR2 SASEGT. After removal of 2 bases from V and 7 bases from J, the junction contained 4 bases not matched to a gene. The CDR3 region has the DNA TGTGCCAGCAGTGAATACGGGGACAGGGGTGGCTACACCTTC. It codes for CASSEYGDRGGYTF.

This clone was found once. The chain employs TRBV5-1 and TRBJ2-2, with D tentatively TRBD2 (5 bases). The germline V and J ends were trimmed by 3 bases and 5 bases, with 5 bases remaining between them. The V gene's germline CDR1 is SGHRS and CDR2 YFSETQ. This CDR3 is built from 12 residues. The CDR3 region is CASSWTTGELFF. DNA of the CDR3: TGCGCCAGCAGCTGGACTACCGGGGAGCTGTTTTTT. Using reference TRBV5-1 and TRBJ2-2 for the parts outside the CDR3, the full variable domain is KAGVTQTPRYLIKTRGQQVTLSCSPISGHRSVSWYQQTPGQGLQFLFEYFSETQRNKGNFPGRFSGRQFSNSRSEMNVSTLELGDSALYLCASSWTTGELFFGEGSRLTVL.

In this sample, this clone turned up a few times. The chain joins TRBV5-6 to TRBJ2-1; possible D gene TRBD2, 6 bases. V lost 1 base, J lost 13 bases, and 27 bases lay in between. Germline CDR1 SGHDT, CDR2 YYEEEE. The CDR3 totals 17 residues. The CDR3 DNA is TGTGCCAGCAGCTTGACCGCGGGGCGGACAAGCCGAACAACTCAGTTCTTC. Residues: CASSLTAGRTSRTTQFF.

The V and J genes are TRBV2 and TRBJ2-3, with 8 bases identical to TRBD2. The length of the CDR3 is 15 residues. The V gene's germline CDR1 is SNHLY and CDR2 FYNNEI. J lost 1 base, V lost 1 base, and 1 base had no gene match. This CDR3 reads CASSEERGRTDTQYF. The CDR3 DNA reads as TGTGCCAGCAGTGAAGAGCGGGGGCGCACAGATACGCAGTATTTT. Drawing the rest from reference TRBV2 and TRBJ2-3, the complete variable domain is EPEVTQTPSHQVTQMGQEVILRCVPISNHLYFYWYRQILGQKVEFLVSFYNNEISEKSEIFDDQFSVERPDGSNFTLKIRSTKLEDSAMYFCASSEERGRTDTQYFGPGTRLTVL.

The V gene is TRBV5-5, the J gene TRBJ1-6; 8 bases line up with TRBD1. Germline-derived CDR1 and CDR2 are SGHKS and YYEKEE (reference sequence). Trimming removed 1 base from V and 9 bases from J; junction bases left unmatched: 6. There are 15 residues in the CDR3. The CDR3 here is CASSLTDRAGSPLHF. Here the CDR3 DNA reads TGTGCCAGCAGCTTGACGGACAGGGCGGGTTCACCCCTCCACTTT. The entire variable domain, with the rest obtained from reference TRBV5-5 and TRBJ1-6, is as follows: DAGVTQSPTHLIKTRGQQVTLRCSPISGHKSVSWYQQVLGQGPQFIFQYYEKEERGRGNFPDRFSARQFPNYSSELNVNALLLGDSALYLCASSLTDRAGSPLHFGNGTRLTVT.

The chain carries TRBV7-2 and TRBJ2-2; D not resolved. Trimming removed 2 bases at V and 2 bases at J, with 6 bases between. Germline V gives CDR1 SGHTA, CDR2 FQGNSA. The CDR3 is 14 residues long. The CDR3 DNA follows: TGTGCCAGCAGCTTATGGAGAAACACCGGGGAGCTGTTTTTT. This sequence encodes CASSLWRNTGELFF.

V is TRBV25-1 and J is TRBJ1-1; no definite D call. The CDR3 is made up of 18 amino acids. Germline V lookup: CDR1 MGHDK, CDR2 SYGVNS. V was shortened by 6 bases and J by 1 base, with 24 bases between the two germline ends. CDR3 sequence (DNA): TGTGCCAGCAGCGATTCACGCCAGCGGACGACCTCGAACACTGAAGCTTTCTTT. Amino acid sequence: CASSDSRQRTTSNTEAFF.

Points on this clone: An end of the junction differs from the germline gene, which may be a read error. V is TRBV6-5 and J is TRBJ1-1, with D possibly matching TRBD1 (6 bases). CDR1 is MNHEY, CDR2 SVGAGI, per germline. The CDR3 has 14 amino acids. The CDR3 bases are TGCGGTATCGGACAGCCACTTATGAACACTGAAGCTTTCTTT. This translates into CGIGQPLMNTEAFF.

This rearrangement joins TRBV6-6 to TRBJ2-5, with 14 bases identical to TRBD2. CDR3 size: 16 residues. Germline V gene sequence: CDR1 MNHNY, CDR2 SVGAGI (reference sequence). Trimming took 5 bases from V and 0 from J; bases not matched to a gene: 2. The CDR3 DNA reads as TGTGCCAGCAGTCGACTAGCGGGAGGGTACCAAGAGACCCAGTACTTC. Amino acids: CASSRLAGGYQETQYF.

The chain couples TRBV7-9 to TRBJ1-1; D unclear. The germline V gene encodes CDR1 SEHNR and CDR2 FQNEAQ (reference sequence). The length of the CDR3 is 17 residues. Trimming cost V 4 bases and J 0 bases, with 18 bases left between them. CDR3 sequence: CASSSARGSQMNTEAFF. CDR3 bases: TGTGCCAGCAGCTCTGCTCGCGGGTCCCAGATGAACACTGAAGCTTTCTTT.

The CDR3 sequence: CASSSVAEKLFF. The CDR3 DNA follows: TGTGCCAGCAGTTCGGTCGCGGAAAAACTGTTTTTT. This chain connects TRBV27 to TRBJ1-4; no clear D. The germline V gene encodes CDR1 MNHEY and CDR2 SMNVEV (reference sequence). The CDR3 sequence is 12 residues long. V lost 4 bases and J 8 bases, leaving 8 bases between the germline ends.

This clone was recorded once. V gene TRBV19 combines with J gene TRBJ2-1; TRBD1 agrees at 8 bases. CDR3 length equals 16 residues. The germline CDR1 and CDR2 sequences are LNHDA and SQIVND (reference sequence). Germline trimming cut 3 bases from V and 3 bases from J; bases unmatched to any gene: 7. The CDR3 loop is CASSIGQGAVYNEQFF. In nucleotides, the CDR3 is TGTGCCAGTAGTATCGGGCAGGGGGCGGTCTACAATGAGCAGTTCTTC.

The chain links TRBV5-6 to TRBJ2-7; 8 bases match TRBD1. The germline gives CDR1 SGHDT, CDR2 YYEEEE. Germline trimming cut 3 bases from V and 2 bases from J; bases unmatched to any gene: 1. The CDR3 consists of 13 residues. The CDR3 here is CASSWDRTYEQYF. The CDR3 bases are TGTGCCAGCAGCTGGGACAGGACCTACGAGCAGTACTTC.